One sample yielded the 22 T cell receptor beta chains listed below, sequenced in a study of blood T cells in healthy people across ages. A second about 7 to 11 cycle PCR used barcoded and J-beta primers. MiXCR, run by TCRdb on the 5' RACE reads, gives a single entry per CDR3 protein. The sample has about 1.8 million distinct CDR3 sequences, roughly 49% seen once. Sequencing was done on a sample of blood. The receptors were gathered from a woman between 40 and 55 years old in good health.

The chain joins TRBV2 to TRBJ2-3; 7 nucleotides agree with TRBD1. With 6 bases clipped from V and 9 bases from J, the junction kept 6 bases outside the gene matches. Germline V CDR1 and CDR2: SNHLY, FYNNEI. CDR3 size: 12 residues. CDR3 sequence: CASRGTAFTQYF. In DNA form, the CDR3 reads TGTGCCAGCAGGGGGACAGCTTTCACGCAGTATTTT.

This clonotype was observed once. The chain is built from TRBV20-1 and TRBJ2-3, with 7 bases aligning to TRBD1. Trimming removed 0 bases from V and 1 base from J; junction bases left unmatched: 7. The CDR3 contains 16 residues. Germline-derived CDR1 and CDR2 are DFQATT and SNEGSKA (reference sequence). The CDR3 region has the DNA TGCAGTGCTAGAGATTTAGCGCAGGGGGGCACAGATACGCAGTATTTT. Translating gives CSARDLAQGGTDTQYF.

This sequence joins TRBV9 and TRBJ2-1; 10 bases line up with TRBD2. V lost 0 bases, J lost 4 bases, and 13 bases stayed unmatched. The CDR3 runs 19 residues. CDR1 SGDLS and CDR2 YYNGEE come from the germline V gene. The DNA of the CDR3 is TGTGCCAGCAGCGTAGAGGTCCGGGGAGGACTAGCGGTATACAATGAGCAGTTCTTC. Translated: CASSVEVRGGLAVYNEQFF.

Here the CDR3 DNA reads TGCAGTGCTAGCGATAGCGGTAGCTCCTACGAGCAGTACTTC. Amino acid sequence: CSASDSGSSYEQYF. The chain joins TRBV20-1 to TRBJ2-7; D perhaps matches TRBD2 (6 bases). The ends were cut back, 3 bases at V and 0 bases at J, with 12 bases in the middle. The CDR3 extends over 14 amino acids. Germline CDR1 and CDR2: DFQATT and SNEGSKA (reference sequence).

The chain combines TRBV7-2 with TRBJ2-5, with 10 bases that match TRBD2. Germline V gene lookup returns CDR1 SGHTA and CDR2 FQGNSA. V was pared by 2 bases and J by 1 base, with 4 bases of the junction left unmatched. The CDR3 totals 16 residues. CDR3 residues: CASSLPTSGFQETQYF. The CDR3 DNA sequence: TGTGCCAGCAGCTTACCGACTAGCGGGTTCCAAGAGACCCAGTACTTC. Complete variable domain (other parts from reference TRBV7-2 and TRBJ2-5): GAGVSQSPSNKVTEKGKDVELRCDPISGHTALYWYRQSLGQGLEFLIYFQGNSAPDKSGLPSDRFSAERTGGSVSTLTIQRTQQEDSAVYLCASSLPTSGFQETQYFGPGTRLLVL.

To note about this clonotype: This may be a read error, as it is one base from a much larger clone. The chain is built from TRBV7-2 and TRBJ2-5; 8 nucleotides match TRBD2. The CDR3 totals 15 residues. The germline gives CDR1 SGHTA, CDR2 FQGNSA. In DNA form, the CDR3 reads TGTGCCGGCAGCTTAGCCCTAGCGGGCGGGGAGACCCAGTACTTC. It is translated as CAGSLALAGGETQYF.

The chain uses TRBV2 and TRBJ1-2; 7 bases fit TRBD1. V trimming: 7 bases; J trimming: 5 bases; junction bases outside the gene matches: 4. The germline gives CDR1 SNHLY, CDR2 FYNNEI. CDR3 length: 12 residues. CDR3 DNA sequence: TGTGCCAGCATTGACAGGGTTTATGGCTACACCTTC. Translation gives CASIDRVYGYTF.

This chain uses TRBV7-2 with TRBJ2-1, with D tentatively TRBD1 (6 bases). This CDR3 has 12 amino acids. Germline CDR1 is SGHTA and CDR2 is FQGNSA. Deletions cut 5 bases from V and 9 bases from J, with 11 bases between. The DNA for the CDR3 is TGTGCCAGCAGCACAGGGTTTGGTGAGCAGTTCTTC. It codes for CASSTGFGEQFF.

This clonotype occurred a few times. The V and J genes are TRBV28 and TRBJ2-7; D is unclear. Germline V CDR1 and CDR2: MDHEN, SYDVKM. Trimming took 7 bases from V and 3 from J, leaving 10 bases between them. This CDR3 is built from 12 residues. The CDR3 spells CASNVIGYEQYF. The CDR3 coding sequence is TGTGCCAGCAACGTGATCGGCTACGAGCAGTACTTC.

The chain uses TRBV15 and TRBJ1-2, with D possibly being TRBD1 (5 bases). Trimming stripped 1 base from V and 6 bases from J, with 12 bases between. Per germline, CDR1 LNHNV and CDR2 YYDKDF (reference sequence). The CDR3 length is 14 residues. This CDR3 is CATSRAGGANGYTF. CDR3 nucleotide sequence: TGTGCCACCAGCAGAGCCGGAGGGGCTAATGGCTACACCTTC. Together with reference TRBV15 and TRBJ1-2, the CDR3 gives the full variable domain: DAMVIQNPRYQVTQFGKPVTLSCSQTLNHNVMYWYQQKSSQAPKLLFHYYDKDFNNEADTPDNFQSRRPNTSFCFLDIRSPGLGDTAMYLCATSRAGGANGYTFGSGTRLTVV.

This clonotype has more than one count but fewer than ten. The V and J genes are TRBV29-1 and TRBJ1-2; D perhaps matches TRBD1 (6 bases). V shed 8 bases and J shed 7 bases, with 20 bases lying between them. This CDR3 region has 13 residues. CDR1 and CDR2 from the germline V gene are SQVTM and ANQGSEA. CDR3 loop: CSTDPGVLGGYTF. DNA of the CDR3: TGCAGCACCGACCCAGGGGTTTTGGGTGGCTACACCTTC.

The CDR3 DNA reads as TGTGCCAGCAGCAGGGTGTGGGATACGCAGTATTTT. Protein: CASSRVWDTQYF. The V gene is TRBV3-1, the J gene TRBJ2-3; D is ambiguous. Germline CDR1 reads LGHDT; CDR2 reads YNNKEL (reference sequence). V lost 5 bases, J lost 6 bases, and 9 bases lay in between. CDR3 length: 12 residues.

This clonotype was detected only a few times. This chain connects TRBV7-9 to TRBJ2-6; 11 bases are a match to TRBD1. CDR1 and CDR2 (germline): SEHNR, FQNEAQ (reference sequence). V shed 6 bases and J 4 bases; nucleotides not matched to a gene: 8. There are 17 residues in the CDR3. CDR3 DNA sequence: TGTGCCAGCAGAGTCGGACAGGGGGCGAGAGGGGCCAACGTCCTGACTTTC. Protein: CASRVGQGARGANVLTF. Variable domain in full (rest from reference TRBV7-9 and TRBJ2-6): DTGVSQNPRHKITKRGQNVTFRCDPISEHNRLYWYRQTLGQGPEFLTYFQNEAQLEKSRLLSDRFSAERPKGSFSTLEIQRTEQGDSAMYLCASRVGQGARGANVLTFGAGSRLTVL.

This clonotype was recorded a few times. The V call is TRBV4-3, the J call TRBJ2-3; TRBD2 is a possible D gene (6 bases). This CDR3 region has 17 residues. CDR1 and CDR2 from the germline V gene are LGHNA and YSLEER. The ends were cut back, 3 bases at V and 0 bases at J, with 16 bases in the middle. CDR3 sequence: CASSHRTGTGSTDTQYF. CDR3 nucleotides: TGCGCCAGCAGCCATCGGACCGGGACTGGTAGCACAGATACGCAGTATTTT.

The chain has TRBV4-2 and TRBJ1-1; no definite D call. The CDR3 is 15 residues long. The V and J ends lost 2 bases and 1 base respectively, with 11 bases between them. CDR1 and CDR2 from the germline V gene are LGHNA and YNFKEQ. CDR3 loop: CASSQTADGNTEAFF. CDR3 DNA sequence: TGTGCCAGCAGCCAAACAGCGGACGGGAACACTGAAGCTTTCTTT.

This rearrangement joins TRBV12-3 or TRBV12-4 to TRBJ2-1; 10 bases align to TRBD2. CDR3 length: 15 residues. Trimming at V came to 5 bases and at J to 9 bases, leaving 10 bases not matched to a gene. CDR3 coding DNA: TGTGCCAGCAGTATCCTAGCGGGGGTTTTCGGTGAGCAGTTCTTC. It specifies CASSILAGVFGEQFF.

Points on this clonotype: Germline is not matched at one junction end, which may reflect a read error. The chain uses TRBV20-1 and TRBJ2-3; no firm D call. There are 10 residues in the CDR3. The germline CDR1 and CDR2 sequences are DFQATT and SNEGSKA (reference sequence). The CDR3 coding sequence is TGCAGTGCTAGTAGAGATACGCCGTATTTT. Translation: CSASRDTPYF.

The gene calls are TRBV7-2 and TRBJ1-2, with D unclear. Germline-derived CDR1 and CDR2 are SGHTA and FQGNSA. The CDR3 extends over 14 amino acids. Trimming stripped 5 bases from V and 5 bases from J, with 15 bases between. Written as DNA, the CDR3 is TGTGCCAGCAGCCCATCCAGGCAGCCATATGGCTACACCTTC. The encoded protein is CASSPSRQPYGYTF.

The gene calls are TRBV18 and TRBJ2-7; D remains unclear. CDR3 size: 13 residues. Germline V gene sequence: CDR1 KGHSH, CDR2 LQKENI. Trimming took off 6 bases at V and 4 bases at J, with 13 bases between the two ends. DNA of the CDR3: TGTGCCAGCTCTCCTAGACACTTATACGAGCAGTACTTC. This sequence encodes CASSPRHLYEQYF.

The chain links TRBV7-2 to TRBJ1-1, with TRBD1 identical over 7 bases. The J segment lost 0 bases and the V segment lost 7 bases, leaving 5 bases of the junction unmatched. The CDR3 runs to 14 residues. Germline V gene sequence: CDR1 SGHTA, CDR2 FQGNSA. The CDR3 DNA is TGTGCCAGCACCCGGGACAGCCTGAACACTGAAGCTTTCTTT. This gives the protein CASTRDSLNTEAFF.

To note about this clonotype: Germline is not matched at one junction end, which may reflect a read error. The rearrangement uses TRBV20-1 and TRBJ2-3; a weak D match, TRBD2 (5 bases). CDR1 and CDR2 (germline): DFQATT, SNEGSKA (reference sequence). The CDR3 loop spans 14 amino acids. The CDR3 DNA is TGCAGTACTAGAGGAGATCGAGACACAGATACGCAGTATTTT. Translating gives CSTRGDRDTDTQYF.

The rearrangement uses TRBV2 and TRBJ2-5, with D possibly matching TRBD2 (5 bases). Trimming pared 8 bases from V and 11 bases from J, leaving 15 bases between. Germline loops: CDR1 SNHLY, CDR2 FYNNEI. The CDR3 extends over 11 amino acids. The CDR3 nucleotides read TGTGCCAGCGGGGTCCGAGGGCGGCAGTACTTC. Translating it yields CASGVRGRQYF.